The source of this T cell receptor beta chain is a study of T cell responses to AZD1222 COVID-19 vaccine. CDR1 and CDR2 from the germline V gene are SGHTA and FQGTGA. The V and J ends lost 2 bases and 8 bases respectively, with 7 bases between them. The CDR3 length is 12 residues. Study-level findings and limits: Increases in Spike-specific TCR breadth and depth were seen after two AZD1222 doses.

With regard to this clone: Its antigen is unidentified.

Measured with immunoSEQ multiplex PCR; TCRdb has only the in-frame clones, and not every one. This table has roughly 42,000 clones, about 90% appearing once. The source material was peripheral blood, sampled 28 days after the second dose of the MenACWY control vaccine. The clonotype comes from an adult who received the MenACWY meningococcal vaccine as a control. The J gene is TRBJ2-1, the V gene TRBV7-3; no firm D call. CDR3 region: CASSLYRHEQFF. The CDR3 bases are TGTGCCAGCAGCTTATATAGGCATGAGCAGTTCTTC.